This is a list of T cell receptor beta chains from one sample in a study of low-dose radiotherapy and immunotherapy resistance in tumors. One entry per CDR3 protein results from TCRdb running MiXCR on the reads. The table lists 95,000 to 100,000 distinct CDR3 sequences, around 21% of them singletons. Sequencing was performed on PBMCs, taken after low-dose radiotherapy plus immunotherapy. These receptors all come from a male donor with prostate cancer. The CDR3 runs from the conserved cysteine through the conserved F or W. A D gene is named only where the DNA matches it firmly. Clone size is not always given. Where it is, it says once, few, many or a class for expanded clones.

v_gene	abundance	d_gene	j_gene	CDR3nt	CDR3aa
TRBV20-1	NA	NA	TRBJ1-6	TGCAGTGCTAGGCCCCGGGACGGGAATTCACCCCTCCACTTT	CSARPRDGNSPLHF
TRBV6-2/TRBV6-3	many	NA	TRBJ2-7	TGTGCCAGCAGTGCACAGACTAAAACCCCCGTCGAGCAGTACTTC	CASSAQTKTPVEQYF
TRBV6-6	NA	TRBD1	TRBJ1-5	TGTGCCAGCAGCACTACAACCTCAGGGGGCCTCCAGCCCCAGCATTTT	CASSTTTSGGLQPQHF
TRBV9	few	NA	TRBJ1-3	TGTGCCAGCAGCGTAGGTTCTGGGGGAGCTGGAAACACCATATATTTT	CASSVGSGGAGNTIYF
TRBV18	many	NA	TRBJ1-1	TGTGCCAGCTCAACCGAGGCAACTGAAGCTTTCTTT	CASSTEATEAFF
TRBV6-1	NA	NA	TRBJ1-5	TGTGCCAGCAGTGACGTCCAGGGGTTTCAGCCCCAGCATTTT	CASSDVQGFQPQHF
TRBV27	many	NA	TRBJ2-3	TGTGCCAGCAGTTCCCCGGCGGAGTCAGATACGCAGTATTTT	CASSSPAESDTQYF
TRBV5-1	many	TRBD2	TRBJ2-7	TGCGCCAGCAGCTTGGACGTGGCGGGGGGTTTTCTTTACGAGCAGTACTTC	CASSLDVAGGFLYEQYF
TRBV5-6	many	TRBD2	TRBJ2-1	TGTGCCAGCAGCATGGGACTAGCGGACGAGCAGTTCTTC	CASSMGLADEQFF
TRBV27	many	TRBD1	TRBJ2-6	TGTGCCAGTCGAAGGGACAGGGAGGCTGGGGCCAACGTCCTGACTTTC	CASRRDREAGANVLTF
TRBV5-1	many	NA	TRBJ2-3	TGCGCCAGCAGCTTGGGGGGAATCACAGATACGCAGTATTTT	CASSLGGITDTQYF
TRBV10-3	many	NA	TRBJ2-2	TGTGCCATCAGTGAGTCAGGGGTCGGCGGGGAGCTGTTTTTT	CAISESGVGGELFF
TRBV3-1	many	NA	TRBJ2-2	TGTGCCAGCAGCAGACAAGACGCCCAGGGCGGGGAGCTGTTTTTT	CASSRQDAQGGELFF
TRBV4-1	many	NA	TRBJ2-3	TGCGCCAGCAGCCAAGTAGCCAGGGCATCGACAACAGATACGCAGTATTTT	CASSQVARASTTDTQYF
TRBV6-2/TRBV6-3	NA	NA	TRBJ1-2	TGTGCCAGCAGTCCGCCCCAGAAATTGACGGGATATCGAATGGGCTACACCTTC	CASSPPQKLTGYRMGYTF
TRBV6-2/TRBV6-3	NA	NA	TRBJ1-5	TGTGCCAGCAGTCCCTATGATGCCAGAGGCAATCAGCCCCAGCATTTT	CASSPYDARGNQPQHF
TRBV6-6	NA	NA	TRBJ2-2	TGTGCCAGCAGTTACTCGAGAGGGCGGTCTAACACCGGGGAGCTGTTTTTT	CASSYSRGRSNTGELFF
TRBV10-3	NA	NA	TRBJ2-1	TGTGCCATCCGCAGTGAGAATGAGCAGTTCTTC	CAIRSENEQFF
TRBV20-1	NA	NA	TRBJ1-1	TGCAGTCAGGAGAACACTGAAGCTTTCTTT	CSQENTEAFF
TRBV12-3/TRBV12-4	many	NA	TRBJ2-3	TGTGCCAGCAGTACAGGCGATACGCAGTATTTT	CASSTGDTQYF
TRBV19	many	NA	TRBJ2-1	TGTGCCAGTAGCGGGGGAAGCTACAATGAGCAGTTCTTC	CASSGGSYNEQFF
TRBV9	many	NA	TRBJ2-3	TGTGCCAGCAGCGTAGAATGGGATACGCAGTATTTT	CASSVEWDTQYF
TRBV4-3	many	TRBD2	TRBJ2-3	TGCGCCAGCAGCCAAGAAAGCGGGGGGGCCGGCACAGATACGCAGTATTTT	CASSQESGGAGTDTQYF
TRBV6-6	many	NA	TRBJ2-5	TGTGCCAGCAGCCGCCTGTGGCCCCCTGGCTCCGAGACCCAGTACTTC	CASSRLWPPGSETQYF
TRBV13	many	TRBD2	TRBJ2-7	TGTGCCAGCACCGAGGGAGCGGGGGGGGGCGAGCAGTACTTC	CASTEGAGGGEQYF
TRBV29-1	NA	TRBD2	TRBJ2-7	TGCAGCGCAGCGGGAGAAGTTCACGAGCAGTACTTC	CSAAGEVHEQYF
TRBV13	NA	NA	TRBJ1-3	TGTGCCAGCAGCCGTACCTCTGGAAACACCATATATTTT	CASSRTSGNTIYF
TRBV3-1	many	NA	TRBJ1-3	TGTGCCAGCAGCCAAGATCTGACTGGAAACACCATATATTTT	CASSQDLTGNTIYF
TRBV7-2	many	NA	TRBJ1-3	TGTGCCAGCAGCTTATTGAGGGCCGCCTCTGGAAACACCATATATTTT	CASSLLRAASGNTIYF
TRBV7-2	many	TRBD2	TRBJ2-5	TGTGCCAGCAGACTAGCGGGGGGACAAGAGACCCAGTACTTC	CASRLAGGQETQYF
TRBV7-3	many	NA	TRBJ2-2	TGTGCCAGCAGCTTAGCCCTCGGCCTCACCGGGGAGCTGTTTTTT	CASSLALGLTGELFF
TRBV2	many	NA	TRBJ2-5	TGTGCCAGCTTGCGGCAGGACGGAGAGACCCAGTACTTC	CASLRQDGETQYF
TRBV5-1	many	TRBD1	TRBJ2-7	TGCGCCAGCAGCGCCGGGACAGGCGGCGTCTACGAGCAGTACTTC	CASSAGTGGVYEQYF
TRBV20-1	many	TRBD1	TRBJ2-5	TGCAGTGCTCTTGGGACAGGGGCCGAGACCCAGTACTTC	CSALGTGAETQYF
TRBV20-1	many	NA	TRBJ2-5	TGCAGTGCTATCGGTCTACGGGGGAAAGAGACCCAGTACTTC	CSAIGLRGKETQYF
TRBV10-2	many	NA	TRBJ2-7	TGCGCCAGCAGTTTATACAGGGTAGGATACGAGCAGTACTTC	CASSLYRVGYEQYF
TRBV12-3/TRBV12-4	NA	NA	TRBJ1-1	TGTGCCAGCAGGGGGGGAGGGGGAGCTTTCTTT	CASRGGGGAFF
TRBV11-2	many	NA	TRBJ2-4	TGTGCCAGCAGCTCCCTGGGGACGGCGAATTTAGCCAAAAACATTCAGTACTTC	CASSSLGTANLAKNIQYF
TRBV6-1	many	TRBD2	TRBJ2-1	TGTGCCAGCAGTGAAGCCTGGACTAGCGTGGACAATGAGCAGTTCTTC	CASSEAWTSVDNEQFF
TRBV7-2	NA	TRBD1	TRBJ2-7	TGTGCCAGCAGCCGCGGACAGGCCTCCTACGAGCAGTACTTC	CASSRGQASYEQYF
TRBV7-8	many	NA	TRBJ2-3	TGTGCCAGCAGCTATCTCGGAGATACGCAGTATTTT	CASSYLGDTQYF
TRBV9	many	TRBD1	TRBJ1-4	TGTGCCAGCAGCGTAGAGGGGACAGGGGGTAATGAAAAACTGTTTTTT	CASSVEGTGGNEKLFF
TRBV27	NA	NA	TRBJ2-7	TGTGCCAACACCCTACAGGGAGGCGATGAGCAGTACTTC	CANTLQGGDEQYF
TRBV4-3	NA	TRBD1	TRBJ2-7	TGCGCCAGCAGCCAGTATACAGGGGCCTCCTACGAGCAGTACTTC	CASSQYTGASYEQYF
TRBV4-2	NA	NA	TRBJ1-4	TGTGCCAGCAGCCAAGAACGGATCGGTGGAAAACTGTTTTTT	CASSQERIGGKLFF
TRBV6-5	few	NA	TRBJ2-2	NA	CASVAQGNGELFFF